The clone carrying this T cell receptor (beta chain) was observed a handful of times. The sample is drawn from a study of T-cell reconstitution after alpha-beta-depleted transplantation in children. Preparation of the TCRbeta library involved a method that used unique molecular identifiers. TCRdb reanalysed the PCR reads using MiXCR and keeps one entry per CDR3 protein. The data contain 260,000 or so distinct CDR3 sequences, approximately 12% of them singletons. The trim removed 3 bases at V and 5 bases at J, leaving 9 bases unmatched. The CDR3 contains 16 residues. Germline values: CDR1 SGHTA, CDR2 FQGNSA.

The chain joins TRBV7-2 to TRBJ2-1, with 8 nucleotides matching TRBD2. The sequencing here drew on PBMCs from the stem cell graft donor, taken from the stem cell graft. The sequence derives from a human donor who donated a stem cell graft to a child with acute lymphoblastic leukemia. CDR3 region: CASSLEATSGHNEQFF. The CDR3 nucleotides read TGTGCCAGCAGCTTGGAGGCTACTAGCGGTCACAATGAGCAGTTCTTC.